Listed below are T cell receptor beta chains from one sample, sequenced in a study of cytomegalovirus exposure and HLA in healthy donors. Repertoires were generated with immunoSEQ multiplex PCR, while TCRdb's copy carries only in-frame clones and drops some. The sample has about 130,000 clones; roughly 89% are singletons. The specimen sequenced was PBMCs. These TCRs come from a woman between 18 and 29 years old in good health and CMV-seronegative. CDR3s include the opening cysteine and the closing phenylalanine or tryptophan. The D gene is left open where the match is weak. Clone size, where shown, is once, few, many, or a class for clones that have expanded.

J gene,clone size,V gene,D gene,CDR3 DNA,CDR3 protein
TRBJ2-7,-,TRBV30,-,TGTGCCTGGAAAGGGGCGAGGACACACTACGAGCAGTACTTC,CAWKGARTHYEQYF
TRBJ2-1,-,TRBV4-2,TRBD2,TGTGCCAGCAGCCAAACCGGAGGTGGGAGGGGTGTCTATGAGCAGTTCTTC,CASSQTGGGRGVYEQFF
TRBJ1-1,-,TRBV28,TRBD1,TGTGCCAGCAGAACAGGGGGGTGGGACACTGAAGCTTTCTTT,CASRTGGWDTEAFF
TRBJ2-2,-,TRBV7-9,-,TGTGCCAGCAGCTTAAGGGGACTGATCACCGGGGAGCTGTTTTTT,CASSLRGLITGELFF
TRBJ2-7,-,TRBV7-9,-,TGTGCCAGCAGTTACCCCCTCGGGGGCTCCTACGAGCAGTACTTC,CASSYPLGGSYEQYF
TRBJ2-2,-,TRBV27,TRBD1,TGTGCCAGACTCCGGCGACAGGGGGCTACCGGGGAGCTGTTTTTT,CARLRRQGATGELFF
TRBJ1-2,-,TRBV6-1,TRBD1,TGTGCCAGCAGTGCCCCCGACAGGGACCTCTATGGCTACACCTTC,CASSAPDRDLYGYTF
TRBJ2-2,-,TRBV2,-,TGTGCCAGCAGTCCTTATGGGGAGACCACCGGGGAGCTGTTTTTT,CASSPYGETTGELFF
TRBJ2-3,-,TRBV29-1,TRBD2,TGCAGCGTCGCGAGCCCTATCTCTAGCGGGGGAACAGATACGCAGTATTTT,CSVASPISSGGTDTQYF
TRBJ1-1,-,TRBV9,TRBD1,TGTGCCAGCAGCGTCGGACAGGGGAGGAGCACTGAAGCTTTCTTT,CASSVGQGRSTEAFF
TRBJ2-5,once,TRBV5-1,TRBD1,TGCGCCAGCAGCTTGGCTTGGTTGGACAGGGCTAAAGAGACCCAGTACTTC,CASSLAWLDRAKETQYF
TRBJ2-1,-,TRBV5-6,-,TGTGCCAGCAGCTTGGGGTCCGGGTATGAGCAGTTCTTC,CASSLGSGYEQFF
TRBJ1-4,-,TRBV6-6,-,TGTGCCAGCAGGGATCTACAGGGTCGAGATGAAAAACTGTTTTTT,CASRDLQGRDEKLFF
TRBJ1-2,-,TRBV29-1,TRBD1,TGCAGCGTTAAGGGACAGAAGAACTATGGCTACACCTTC,CSVKGQKNYGYTF
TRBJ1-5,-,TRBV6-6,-,TGTGCCAGCAGGCGAGGGAGGGAGCAGCCCCAGCATTTT,CASRRGREQPQHF
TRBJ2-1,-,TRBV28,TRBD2,TGTGCCAGCAGTGTGAGCGGGAGAGGTGAGCAGTTCTTC,CASSVSGRGEQFF
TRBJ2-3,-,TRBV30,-,TGTGCCTGGAGCCTATTATCCTTCACAGATACGCAGTATTTT,CAWSLLSFTDTQYF